The next 26 T cell receptor beta chains were all read from a single sample in a study of cytomegalovirus exposure and HLA in healthy donors. Primers for the PCR totalled 60 Vbeta and 13 Jbeta. Method: immunoSEQ multiplex PCR; TCRdb's copy keeps in-frame clones and lacks some. The sample records 75,000 to 90,000 clones, 10% being singletons. The sample taken for sequencing was PBMCs. The receptors here all came from a man aged 55 to 70 in good health and CMV-seropositive.

The chain joins TRBV7-3 to TRBJ2-7; TRBD1 matches at 7 bases. The junction had 17 bases not matched to a gene; V was cut back by 4 bases and J by 11 bases. Germline V gene sequence: CDR1 SGHTA, CDR2 FQGTGA. The CDR3 runs 15 residues. For the CDR3, the DNA is TGTGCCAGCAGCTCCGCCGGGACAGACCCTGAGGTGGAGTACTTC. Translating it yields CASSSAGTDPEVEYF. The variable domain in full, with the rest retrieved from reference TRBV7-3 and TRBJ2-7, is GAGVSQTPSNKVTEKGKYVELRCDPISGHTALYWYRQSLGQGPEFLIYFQGTGAADDSGLPNDRFFAVRPEGSVSTLKIQRTERGDSAVYLCASSSAGTDPEVEYFGPGTRLTVT.

The V gene is TRBV2, the J gene TRBJ1-3; a weak D match, TRBD1 (5 bases). V was shortened by 3 bases and J by 3 bases, with 9 bases between the two germline ends. This CDR3 contains 14 residues. The germline CDR1 and CDR2 sequences are SNHLY and FYNNEI. The CDR3 sequence is CASSDQGGGNTIYF. The DNA for the CDR3 is TGTGCCAGCAGTGATCAGGGCGGTGGAAACACCATATATTTT.

This clone turned up a few times. The chain employs TRBV29-1 and TRBJ1-3, with TRBD1 matching 9 bases. The V gene end was trimmed by 6 bases and the J gene end by 2 bases; junction bases not matched to a gene: 5. The CDR3 length is 14 residues. Germline V CDR1 and CDR2: SQVTM, ANQGSEA. The CDR3 bases are TGCAGCGTCACACAGGGGGCGGCTGGAAACACCATATATTTT. It is translated as CSVTQGAAGNTIYF.

The genes are TRBV29-1 and TRBJ2-4; D is uncertain. The CDR3 extends over 16 amino acids. With 4 bases removed from V and 0 bases from J, the gap between germline ends came to 16 bases. Germline V gene sequence: CDR1 SQVTM, CDR2 ANQGSEA. The CDR3 coding sequence is TGCAGCGTTGGGGTCGTTGGGCCCCTAGCCAAAAACATTCAGTACTTC. It encodes CSVGVVGPLAKNIQYF.

The rearrangement joins TRBV5-1 to TRBJ1-1; D is possibly TRBD1 (5 bases). The germline gives CDR1 SGHRS, CDR2 YFSETQ. The CDR3 spans 13 residues. The ends were cut back, 5 bases at V and 7 bases at J, with 15 bases in the middle. The DNA for the CDR3 is TGCGCCAGCAGGAGGGAGGGGCAGGGTGAAGCTTTCTTT. Translation: CASRREGQGEAFF.

The chain combines TRBV21-1 with TRBJ2-1; the table's D call, TRBD2, has no DNA check behind it. TRBV21-1 represents a pseudogene. The CDR3 is made up of 17 amino acids. The CDR3 coding sequence is TGTGCCAGCAGCAAAGTAAGGCTGCGGGAGGGCCGTAATGAGCAGTTCTTC. The encoded protein is CASSKVRLREGRNEQFF.

The V call is TRBV27, the J call TRBJ2-2; 7 bases fit TRBD1. The germline gives CDR1 MNHEY, CDR2 SMNVEV (reference sequence). J was trimmed by 8 bases and V by 8 bases; bases with no gene match: 11. The CDR3 runs to 14 residues. The CDR3 loop reads CASGNFGTAGELFF. CDR3 bases: TGTGCCAGCGGCAACTTTGGGACAGCGGGGGAGCTGTTTTTT.

This clone was seen only a few times. The genes are TRBV6-5 and TRBJ2-7, with TRBD1 matching 7 bases. CDR1 and CDR2 (germline): MNHEY, SVGAGI. The J segment lost 7 bases and the V segment lost 0 bases, leaving 9 bases of the junction unmatched. The CDR3 is 15 residues long. The CDR3 loop is CASSYSNTGDREQYF. In DNA, the CDR3 is TGTGCCAGCAGTTACTCAAATACAGGGGATCGGGAGCAGTACTTC.

The V call is TRBV14, the J call TRBJ1-1; the match to TRBD1 covers 7 bases. The length of the CDR3 is 17 residues. Germline CDR1 and CDR2: SGHDN and FVKESK. Losses at the gene ends were 1 base for V and 1 base for J; bases not matched to a gene: 9. The CDR3 reads CASSQGGGQVWNTEAFF. The CDR3 DNA reads as TGTGCCAGCAGCCAAGGAGGGGGCCAAGTTTGGAACACTGAAGCTTTCTTT.

This clone was found a few times. CDR3 coding DNA: TGCGCCAGCAGACCTGGGGACAGCTCCTACGAGCAGTACGTC. Protein product: CASRPGDSSYEQYV. The J gene is TRBJ2-7, the V gene TRBV5-1, with 7 bases aligning to TRBD1. The V segment lost 5 bases and the J segment 0 bases; nucleotides outside the gene matches: 5. The CDR3 loop spans 14 amino acids. Germline V gene sequence: CDR1 SGHRS, CDR2 YFSETQ.

In this sample, this clone is medium-sized. The sample carries other DNA sequences with the same CDR3. The rearrangement links TRBV2 to TRBJ1-2, with a tentative D call TRBD1 (6 bases). Germline V gene sequence: CDR1 SNHLY, CDR2 FYNNEI. This CDR3 spans 15 amino acids. Deletions cut 9 bases from V and 5 bases from J, with 22 bases between. DNA of the CDR3: TGTGCCAGGGACCTCAGGGGCCGGGACCTTTATGGCTACACCTTC. Its translation is CARDLRGRDLYGYTF.

V usage is TRBV19 and J usage is TRBJ1-1, with D unresolved. Trimming removed 3 bases at V and 0 bases at J, with 8 bases between. Germline CDR1 LNHDA, CDR2 SQIVND (reference sequence). The CDR3 is 14 residues long. CDR3 in DNA: TGTGCCAGTAGTATTCTAGGATTGAACACTGAAGCTTTCTTT. It is translated as CASSILGLNTEAFF.

This chain uses TRBV27 with TRBJ2-2; D is possibly TRBD2 (5 bases). Trimming took 1 base from V and 2 from J, leaving 11 bases between them. Germline V lookup: CDR1 MNHEY, CDR2 SMNVEV (reference sequence). The CDR3 loop spans 16 amino acids. The CDR3 DNA reads as TGTGCCAGCAGTTTATTTCGGGGTGCCAACACCGGGGAGCTGTTTTTT. Its protein product is CASSLFRGANTGELFF.

In this sample, this clone turned up a few times. The rearrangement joins TRBV10-1 to TRBJ2-1; TRBD1 aligns across 7 bases. CDR1 is WNHNN, CDR2 SYGVQD, per germline (reference sequence). V shed 0 bases and J 6 bases; nucleotides not matched to a gene: 11. CDR3 length: 17 amino acids. CDR3 coding DNA: TGCGCCAGCAGTGAGTCAAGAACCGGGACAGTTTTCAATGAGCAGTTCTTC. This translates into CASSESRTGTVFNEQFF.

The chain recombines TRBV7-2 with TRBJ2-2; weak D call: TRBD1 (6 bases). Germline V gene lookup returns CDR1 SGHTA and CDR2 FQGNSA. V was clipped by 5 bases and J by 5 bases, with 12 bases between them. The CDR3 spans 14 residues. Here the CDR3 reads CASSLGRGTGELFF. For the CDR3, the DNA is TGTGCCAGCAGCCTCGGCAGGGGTACCGGGGAGCTGTTTTTT.

With regard to this clone: No conserved phenylalanine or tryptophan is present at the end of the CDR3, so a read error is the likely explanation. This chain joins TRBV6-1 and TRBJ1-1; D is perhaps TRBD1 (6 bases). This CDR3 is built from 12 residues. Trimming stripped 9 bases from V and 11 bases from J, with 19 bases between. CDR1 is MNHNS, CDR2 SASEGT, per germline. The CDR3 loop is CASSGGRVAAFL. The CDR3, as DNA: TGTGCCAGTAGCGGGGGCAGGGTGGCGGCTTTCTTG.

This clone was detected a few times. The V gene is TRBV29-1, the J gene TRBJ2-1; D remains ambiguous. Germline V gene data show CDR1 as SQVTM and CDR2 as ANQGSEA. Trimming cost V 8 bases and J 7 bases, with 12 bases left between them. This CDR3 has 11 residues. DNA for the CDR3: TGCAGCTTCCGTGCCGGGAATGAGCAGTTCTTC. Its protein product is CSFRAGNEQFF.

Only a few counts were recorded for this clone. The chain uses TRBV7-2 and TRBJ2-7; 8 bases map to TRBD2. In germline, CDR1 is SGHTA, CDR2 FQGNSA. This CDR3 has 14 amino acids. The ends lost 6 bases at V and 0 bases at J; junction bases unmatched: 4. The CDR3 DNA reads as TGTGCCAGCAGGGATAGCGGGATCTCCTACGAGCAGTACTTC. Translated, it gives CASRDSGISYEQYF.

The table lists this clone with a few counts. Since no conserved phenylalanine or tryptophan closes the CDR3, a read error is the likely cause. Because the CDR3's place on the DNA is in doubt, the DNA is left out and the CDR3 is given as listed by TCRdb. The rearrangement links TRBV6-4 to TRBJ1-1; the DNA was not compared with TRBD1, the D call given in the table. Including both end residues, the CDR3 is 13 amino acids long. Germline V CDR1 and CDR2: MRHNA, SNTAGT. The CDR3 sequence: CASRETGAAEVLV.

This clone appeared a few times. J is TRBJ2-3 and V is TRBV6-6; 12 bases align to TRBD2. Trimming at V came to 4 bases and at J to 8 bases, leaving 7 bases not matched to a gene. CDR3 length: 15 residues. Germline CDR1 is MNHNY and CDR2 is SVGAGI (reference sequence). CDR3 residues: CASSFRLAGVPTQYF. The CDR3 DNA sequence: TGTGCCAGCAGTTTCCGACTAGCGGGAGTTCCTACGCAGTATTTT.

Written as DNA, the CDR3 is TGTGCCAGCAGCCCTAGTGTCCTGGAGACCCAGTACTTC. Encoded protein: CASSPSVLETQYF. V usage is TRBV7-3 and J usage is TRBJ2-5; D is ambiguous. The CDR3 spans 13 residues. Trimming removed 5 bases at V and 5 bases at J, with 12 bases between. From germline, CDR1 is SGHTA and CDR2 FQGTGA.

This clone was observed a handful of times. V gene TRBV2 combines with J gene TRBJ2-2; the D gene is possibly TRBD2 (6 bases). This CDR3 is 14 amino acids long. CDR1 and CDR2 from the germline V gene are SNHLY and FYNNEI. Trimming removed 11 bases at V and 7 bases at J, with 20 bases between. Here the CDR3 reads CAGVAETRSGELFF. The CDR3 DNA follows: TGTGCCGGTGTAGCGGAGACCAGGAGCGGGGAGCTGTTTTTT.

This clone has only a few counts. The chain has TRBV19 and TRBJ1-5; 9 bases match TRBD1. This CDR3 contains 16 residues. Germline V gives CDR1 LNHDA, CDR2 SQIVND (reference sequence). V shed 6 bases, J shed 0 bases, and the junction held 6 bases outside the gene matches. As DNA, the CDR3 is TGTGCCAGTAGACAGGGGGCTGCTCTTAGCAATCAGCCCCAGCATTTT. This sequence encodes CASRQGAALSNQPQHF.

This chain uses TRBV4-1 with TRBJ1-6; 8 bases line up with TRBD1. V trimming: 3 bases; J trimming: 1 base; junction bases outside the gene matches: 5. From germline, CDR1 is MGHRA and CDR2 YSYEKL. The CDR3 is 17 amino acids. This CDR3 reads CASSQGDRGSYNSPLHF. The CDR3, as DNA: TGCGCCAGCAGCCAGGGTGACAGGGGATCCTATAATTCACCCCTCCACTTT.

In the case of this clone: It differs at one base from a far larger clone, so likely a read error. Additional DNA sequences in this sample encode the identical CDR3. The chain couples TRBV2 to TRBJ2-7, with 7 positions matching TRBD1. CDR1 and CDR2 (germline): SNHLY, FYNNEI. The CDR3 runs 17 residues. The V and J ends lost 2 bases and 4 bases, in that order; junction bases with no gene match: 14. CDR3 coding DNA: TGTGCCAGCAGTGAATTTAGCACCCCCGGGACAGATTACGAGCAGTACTTC. It translates to CASSEFSTPGTDYEQYF.

The V call is TRBV28, the J call TRBJ2-1; tentatively, D is TRBD1 (6 bases). Germline V gene sequence: CDR1 MDHEN, CDR2 SYDVKM. This CDR3 is built from 11 residues. The ends were cut back, 3 bases at V and 16 bases at J, with 13 bases in the middle. The CDR3 loop reads CASSFRGPQFF. CDR3 DNA: TGTGCCAGCAGTTTCAGGGGTCCTCAATTCTTC.